These 15 T cell receptor gamma chains came from one sample sequenced in a study of Vδ1+ human thymocytes. Study conclusions and caveats: Thymic TRG and TRD repertoires appeared highly polyclonal.

What these receptors recognize is not known. The template was reverse-transcribed extracted RNA. CDR3 amplicons came from multiplex PCR with pooled V-gene forward and constant-region reverse primers. TCRdb re-called the multiplex PCR reads with CATT. The sample shows some 37,000 gamma-chain clones, 20% to 25% of them seen only once. Sequencing input: Vdelta1+ gamma-delta thymocytes from the thymus. Documented subset: FACS-sorted CD3+ TCRalphabeta- TCRVdelta1+ TCRVdelta2- thymocytes. Receptor source: a girl less than two years old who had congenital heart surgery.

The chain links TRGV9 to TRGJ1 or TRGJ2. The V gene's germline CDR1 is GITISATS and CDR2 ISYDGTV (reference sequence). CDR3 size: 14 residues. V was clipped by 0 bases and J by 6 bases; unmatched bases: 8. The CDR3 DNA reads TGTGCCTTGTGGGAGGTGCATCCTTGTTATAAGAAACTCTTT. It specifies CALWEVHPCYKKLF.

The chain links TRGV9 to TRGJ1 or TRGJ2. The CDR3 has 13 amino acids. CDR1 and CDR2 (germline): GITISATS, ISYDGTV (reference sequence). V shed 3 bases, J shed 3 bases, and the junction held 5 bases outside the gene matches. As DNA, the CDR3 is TGTGCCTTGTGGGAGACTGTTTATTATAAGAAACTCTTT. It translates to CALWETVYYKKLF.

This chain connects TRGV3 to TRGJ1 or TRGJ2. Germline loops: CDR1 VTNTFY, CDR2 YDVSTARD (reference sequence). Trimming cost V 0 bases and J 7 bases; bases outside gene matches: 21. The CDR3 totals 18 residues. The CDR3 here is CATWDRPWKRPAWYKKLF. Here the CDR3 DNA reads TGTGCCACCTGGGACAGGCCCTGGAAACGCCCTGCTTGGTATAAGAAACTCTTT.

This clone was found a few times. V is TRGV9 and J is TRGJ1 or TRGJ2. After removal of 9 bases from V and 4 bases from J, the junction contained 12 bases not matched to a gene. Germline V gene data show CDR1 as GITISATS and CDR2 as ISYDGTV (reference sequence). CDR3 size: 13 residues. The CDR3, as DNA: TGTGCCTTGACCCAATCATCCTATTATAAGAAACTCTTT. Its translation: CALTQSSYYKKLF.

This clone was counted only a few times. V usage is TRGV5 and J usage is TRGJ1 or TRGJ2. The germline CDR1 and CDR2 sequences are VINAFY and YDVSNSKD. J lost 11 bases, V lost 1 base, and 5 bases had no gene match. CDR3 length equals 11 residues. The CDR3: CATWDSVEKLF. CDR3 in DNA: TGTGCCACCTGGGACAGCGTTGAGAAACTCTTT.

This clone was picked up a small number of times. The chain joins TRGV9 to TRGJP2. This CDR3 is 17 amino acids long. Germline loops: CDR1 GITISATS, CDR2 ISYDGTV (reference sequence). V lost 6 bases to trimming and J lost 0 bases; unmatched junction nucleotides: 13. For the CDR3, the DNA is TGTGCCTTGTGGCGGTTCGAGCGATATAGTAGTGATTGGATCAAGACGTTT. Residues: CALWRFERYSSDWIKTF.

This clone appeared a few times. This sequence joins TRGV3 and TRGJ1 or TRGJ2. This CDR3 region has 17 residues. After removal of 0 bases from V and 2 bases from J, the junction contained 13 bases not matched to a gene. Germline CDR1 VTNTFY, CDR2 YDVSTARD (reference sequence). The chain's CDR3 is CATWDRLLLRDYYKKLF. CDR3 sequence (DNA): TGTGCCACCTGGGACAGGCTTCTACTCCGGGATTATTATAAGAAACTCTTT.

This clone is judged medium-sized. At the DNA level, this CDR3 is encoded by other sequences in the same sample as well. This chain joins TRGV2 and TRGJ1 or TRGJ2. CDR3 length: 12 amino acids. CDR1 and CDR2 from the germline V gene are EGSNGY and YDSYNSKV. V shed 0 bases, J shed 6 bases, and the junction held 2 bases outside the gene matches. The CDR3 sequence: CATWDGGYKKLF. CDR3 nucleotide sequence: TGTGCCACCTGGGACGGGGGTTATAAGAAACTCTTT.

This clone appeared a few times. The rearrangement links TRGV5 to TRGJ1 or TRGJ2. Trimming at V came to 2 bases and at J to 6 bases, leaving 4 bases not matched to a gene. The CDR3 runs to 12 residues. Per the germline V gene, CDR1 is VINAFY and CDR2 is YDVSNSKD. The CDR3 protein is CATWDKGYKKLF. The CDR3 nucleotides read TGTGCCACCTGGGACAAAGGTTATAAGAAACTCTTT.

This clone was observed a few times. The chain uses TRGV2 and TRGJ1 or TRGJ2. V was pared by 1 base and J by 8 bases, with 5 bases of the junction left unmatched. This CDR3 is 12 amino acids long. The germline gives CDR1 EGSNGY, CDR2 YDSYNSKV. CDR3 sequence (DNA): TGTGCCACCTGGGACGGAAAAGATAAGAAACTCTTT. Its translation: CATWDGKDKKLF.

The chain employs TRGV2 and TRGJP2. The CDR3 has 15 residues. Germline values: CDR1 EGSNGY, CDR2 YDSYNSKV. V lost 5 bases, J lost 2 bases, and 8 bases stayed unmatched. CDR3 protein: CATWVSFSSDWIKTF. The CDR3 DNA reads TGTGCCACCTGGGTTTCTTTCAGTAGTGATTGGATCAAGACGTTT.

This clone occurred a few times. V usage is TRGV3 and J usage is TRGJ1 or TRGJ2. Germline V CDR1 and CDR2: VTNTFY, YDVSTARD (reference sequence). The CDR3 spans 13 residues. V trimming: 4 bases; J trimming: 3 bases; junction bases outside the gene matches: 6. This chain's CDR3 is CATWEGSYYKKLF. CDR3 in DNA: TGTGCCACCTGGGAAGGGAGTTATTATAAGAAACTCTTT.

This chain links TRGV3 with TRGJ1 or TRGJ2. CDR3 length: 14 residues. Germline trimming cut 1 base from V and 6 bases from J; bases unmatched to any gene: 9. CDR1 VTNTFY and CDR2 YDVSTARD come from the germline V gene (reference sequence). CDR3 bases: TGTGCCACCTGGGACAGCCCCTTTTTTTATAAGAAACTCTTT. It translates to CATWDSPFFYKKLF.

Worth noting for this clone: The same CDR3 is also encoded by other DNA sequences in this sample. This chain connects TRGV2 to TRGJ1 or TRGJ2. Germline V gene data show CDR1 as EGSNGY and CDR2 as YDSYNSKV. CDR3 length: 13 residues. The V gene end was trimmed by 0 bases and the J gene end by 6 bases; junction bases not matched to a gene: 5. The CDR3 spells CATWDGLAYKKLF. The CDR3 bases are TGTGCCACCTGGGACGGGCTGGCTTATAAGAAACTCTTT.

In this sample, this clone turned up a few times. This rearrangement joins TRGV3 to TRGJP2. Trimming at V came to 4 bases and at J to 3 bases, leaving 11 bases not matched to a gene. Per germline, CDR1 VTNTFY and CDR2 YDVSTARD (reference sequence). There are 16 residues in the CDR3. CDR3 DNA: TGTGCCACCTGGGAAGCTGGATTTGGTAGTGATTGGATCAAGACGTTT. It translates to CATWEAGFGSDWIKTF.